The rows below give T cell receptor beta chains drawn from one sample of a study of blood T cells in healthy people across ages. MiXCR, applied by TCRdb to the 5' RACE reads, yields one record per CDR3 protein. The sample yields about a million distinct CDR3 sequences, roughly half seen once. Source material: blood. Receptor source: a woman in her sixties or seventies in good health. CDR3s include the opening cysteine and the closing phenylalanine or tryptophan. The order of the fields is CDR3 DNA, CDR3 protein, V gene, clone size, D gene, J gene. D genes are given only for firm matches. Part of the rows lack a size; the others show once, few, many or a class for expanded clones.

cdr3_nt: TGTGCCAGCAGCCAAGGGACAGGGTCAGCGGCAGATACGCAGTATTTT; cdr3_aa: CASSQGTGSAADTQYF; v_call: TRBV14; clone_size: few; d_call: TRBD1; j_call: TRBJ2-3
cdr3_nt: TGTGCCATCAGTGAAGCCCAAGAGACCCTGTACTTC; cdr3_aa: CAISEAQETLYF; v_call: TRBV10-3; clone_size: NA; d_call: NA; j_call: TRBJ2-5
cdr3_nt: TGTGCCAGCAGGCCGGGCGGGTTGGGGGCCAACGTCCTGACTTTC; cdr3_aa: CASRPGGLGANVLTF; v_call: TRBV6-2/TRBV6-3; clone_size: few; d_call: NA; j_call: TRBJ2-6
cdr3_nt: TGTGCCAGCAGCAACGACAGGGGGCCCTACAATGAGCAGTTCTTC; cdr3_aa: CASSNDRGPYNEQFF; v_call: TRBV7-2; clone_size: NA; d_call: TRBD1; j_call: TRBJ2-1
cdr3_nt: TGCAGTGGTGGACCCAGAGGGGGGGGAGAGACCCAGTACTTC; cdr3_aa: CSGGPRGGGETQYF; v_call: TRBV20-1; clone_size: NA; d_call: NA; j_call: TRBJ2-5
cdr3_nt: TGCAGTGCTAGTCCCGACAGGGCTTATCAGCCCCAGCATTTT; cdr3_aa: CSASPDRAYQPQHF; v_call: TRBV20-1; clone_size: NA; d_call: TRBD1; j_call: TRBJ1-5
cdr3_nt: TGTGCTAGTGCCCTCTCTGGGGGCCGAGAGACCCAGTACTTC; cdr3_aa: CASALSGGRETQYF; v_call: TRBV12-5; clone_size: NA; d_call: NA; j_call: TRBJ2-5
cdr3_nt: TGCGCCAGCAGCTCCGGGACGATAACCTACGAGCAGTACTTC; cdr3_aa: CASSSGTITYEQYF; v_call: TRBV5-1; clone_size: few; d_call: NA; j_call: TRBJ2-7
cdr3_nt: TGCAGTGCTCGTCGACTAGCGGGGACCGACAATGAGCAGTTCTTC; cdr3_aa: CSARRLAGTDNEQFF; v_call: TRBV20-1; clone_size: few; d_call: TRBD2; j_call: TRBJ2-1
cdr3_nt: TGCAGCGTAGCAGGGGGAGGCTCCTACAATGAGCAGTACTTC; cdr3_aa: CSVAGGGSYNEQYF; v_call: TRBV29-1; clone_size: NA; d_call: NA; j_call: TRBJ2-7
cdr3_nt: TGTGCCAGCAGCCAAGATCAGGGGTCGCTCATTCAGTACTTC; cdr3_aa: CASSQDQGSLIQYF; v_call: TRBV4-2; clone_size: NA; d_call: NA; j_call: TRBJ2-4
cdr3_nt: TGTGCCAGCAGCCGGGCGAATGAGCAGTTCTTC; cdr3_aa: CASSRANEQFF; v_call: TRBV14; clone_size: NA; d_call: NA; j_call: TRBJ2-1
cdr3_nt: TGTGCCAGCAGCCAAGATGGACCTAGCGGTTACCAAGAGACCCAGTACTTC; cdr3_aa: CASSQDGPSGYQETQYF; v_call: TRBV3-1; clone_size: NA; d_call: TRBD2; j_call: TRBJ2-5
cdr3_nt: TGCAGCGTGGGTTCTACCCCGTCTGGAAACACCATATATTTT; cdr3_aa: CSVGSTPSGNTIYF; v_call: TRBV29-1; clone_size: once; d_call: NA; j_call: TRBJ1-3
cdr3_nt: TGTGCCAGCAGTATTAGTTTGAACACCGGGGAGCTGTTTTTT; cdr3_aa: CASSISLNTGELFF; v_call: TRBV6-2/TRBV6-3; clone_size: NA; d_call: NA; j_call: TRBJ2-2
cdr3_nt: TGTGCCAGCAGAGGACCGGCTCAAAGTTTTTCGGGCTACGAGCAGTACTTC; cdr3_aa: CASRGPAQSFSGYEQYF; v_call: TRBV28; clone_size: NA; d_call: NA; j_call: TRBJ2-7
cdr3_nt: TGTGCCAGCACTCGCAGGCGGAACACTGAAGCTTTCTTT; cdr3_aa: CASTRRRNTEAFF; v_call: TRBV6-1; clone_size: NA; d_call: NA; j_call: TRBJ1-1
cdr3_nt: TGTGCCAGCAGTTTATTCAAGGTTCGCGGGAGCCTCACCTACGAGCAGTACTTC; cdr3_aa: CASSLFKVRGSLTYEQYF; v_call: TRBV28; clone_size: NA; d_call: TRBD2; j_call: TRBJ2-7
cdr3_nt: TGCGCCAGCAGCCCCCAAGGGGTCGGTGCCATGAACACTGAAGCTTTCTTT; cdr3_aa: CASSPQGVGAMNTEAFF; v_call: TRBV4-1; clone_size: NA; d_call: NA; j_call: TRBJ1-1
cdr3_nt: TGTGCCAGCAGTCAGTCCGGGACAGGATTTCAGCCCCAGCATTTT; cdr3_aa: CASSQSGTGFQPQHF; v_call: TRBV7-2; clone_size: once; d_call: TRBD1; j_call: TRBJ1-5
cdr3_nt: TGTGCCAGCAGCACCAGAAGTATTGCAGGCTATAACACTGAAGCTTTCTTT; cdr3_aa: CASSTRSIAGYNTEAFF; v_call: TRBV7-2; clone_size: NA; d_call: NA; j_call: TRBJ1-1
cdr3_nt: TGCAGTGCCATGTATCGACGGGGCCTCTACAATGAGATCTGGGAGCAGTACTTC; cdr3_aa: CSAMYRRGLYNEIWEQYF; v_call: TRBV20-1; clone_size: NA; d_call: NA; j_call: TRBJ2-4
cdr3_nt: TGCGCCAGCACGGACAGGACTTTCGGCTACGAGCAGTACTTC; cdr3_aa: CASTDRTFGYEQYF; v_call: TRBV10-2; clone_size: NA; d_call: TRBD1; j_call: TRBJ2-7
cdr3_nt: TGTGCCAGCTCACCAATGGATAGCAATCAGCCCCAGCATTTT; cdr3_aa: CASSPMDSNQPQHF; v_call: TRBV18; clone_size: NA; d_call: NA; j_call: TRBJ1-5
cdr3_nt: TGTGCCAGCAGCCAAGAGAGGCCAGCCGGGAGGGCAATCTACTCCTACGAGCAGTACTTC; cdr3_aa: CASSQERPAGRAIYSYEQYF; v_call: TRBV3-1; clone_size: NA; d_call: TRBD2; j_call: TRBJ2-7
cdr3_nt: TGTGCCAGCAACCGACAGGGGGGAGAGACCCAGTACTTC; cdr3_aa: CASNRQGGETQYF; v_call: TRBV12-3/TRBV12-4; clone_size: NA; d_call: TRBD1; j_call: TRBJ2-5
cdr3_nt: TGTGCCAGCAGCGAACCCAGGGGTCCTATGAACAATGAGCAGTTCTTC; cdr3_aa: CASSEPRGPMNNEQFF; v_call: TRBV7-9; clone_size: NA; d_call: NA; j_call: TRBJ2-1
cdr3_nt: TGTGCCAGCAGCGTAGTAAGGGACAGGGGCGTCGACGAGCAGTACTTC; cdr3_aa: CASSVVRDRGVDEQYF; v_call: TRBV9; clone_size: NA; d_call: TRBD1; j_call: TRBJ2-7
cdr3_nt: TGTGCCAGCGCCAGGACAGGGACCTACGAGCAGTACTTC; cdr3_aa: CASARTGTYEQYF; v_call: TRBV21-1; clone_size: few; d_call: NA; j_call: TRBJ2-7
cdr3_nt: TGTGCCAGCAGCGTTGACAGAGCCGGCTACACCTTC; cdr3_aa: CASSVDRAGYTF; v_call: TRBV6-5; clone_size: NA; d_call: NA; j_call: TRBJ1-2
cdr3_nt: TGCGCCAGCAGACCAAGTATTGGAAATCACAATGAGCAGTTCTTC; cdr3_aa: CASRPSIGNHNEQFF; v_call: TRBV4-1; clone_size: NA; d_call: NA; j_call: TRBJ2-1
cdr3_nt: TGCAGTGCTAGAGATCGGCTAGCGCAGACCCAGTACTTC; cdr3_aa: CSARDRLAQTQYF; v_call: TRBV20-1; clone_size: few; d_call: NA; j_call: TRBJ2-5
cdr3_nt: TGTGCCAGCAGGCCAGGGACAAGCCCCAACTACGAGCAGTACTTC; cdr3_aa: CASRPGTSPNYEQYF; v_call: TRBV27; clone_size: NA; d_call: NA; j_call: TRBJ2-7
cdr3_nt: TGTGCCAGCAGGGGCGGTCTTAGGTGGGGCGATACGCAGTATTTT; cdr3_aa: CASRGGLRWGDTQYF; v_call: TRBV28; clone_size: NA; d_call: NA; j_call: TRBJ2-3
cdr3_nt: TGTGCCAGCAGTTTATCGGCAGGGTTGGTCTACGAGCAGTACTTC; cdr3_aa: CASSLSAGLVYEQYF; v_call: TRBV27; clone_size: few; d_call: NA; j_call: TRBJ2-7
cdr3_nt: TGTGCCAGCAGTTCAGACCATAGCGGTTACAATGAGCAGTTCTTC; cdr3_aa: CASSSDHSGYNEQFF; v_call: TRBV6-5; clone_size: NA; d_call: NA; j_call: TRBJ2-1
cdr3_nt: TGTGCCAGCAGTCTTAGACAGGGAAGTCAGCCCCAGCATTTT; cdr3_aa: CASSLRQGSQPQHF; v_call: TRBV27; clone_size: NA; d_call: TRBD1; j_call: TRBJ1-5
cdr3_nt: TGTGCCAGCAGGCTGGGCTATGGCTACACCTTC; cdr3_aa: CASRLGYGYTF; v_call: TRBV12-3/TRBV12-4; clone_size: NA; d_call: NA; j_call: TRBJ1-2
cdr3_nt: TGTGCCAGCAGAAGAGGTGCGGTGGACTATGGCTACACCTTC; cdr3_aa: CASRRGAVDYGYTF; v_call: TRBV2; clone_size: NA; d_call: NA; j_call: TRBJ1-2
cdr3_nt: TGCAGTGCTAGGACCGGGACTAGCGGGAGACCCTACGAGCAGTACTTC; cdr3_aa: CSARTGTSGRPYEQYF; v_call: TRBV20-1; clone_size: once; d_call: TRBD2; j_call: TRBJ2-7
cdr3_nt: TGCGCCAGCAGCCTCACCTGGGACAGGGCCAATGGCTACACCTTC; cdr3_aa: CASSLTWDRANGYTF; v_call: TRBV5-1; clone_size: NA; d_call: TRBD1; j_call: TRBJ1-2
cdr3_nt: TGTGCCAGCAGATTAATCTCCTCTGGTAAAAACATTCAGTACTTC; cdr3_aa: CASRLISSGKNIQYF; v_call: TRBV28; clone_size: once; d_call: NA; j_call: TRBJ2-4
cdr3_nt: TGTGCCAGCAGCCCGGGACTAGCGGGAGGAGTTTACGAGCAGTACTTC; cdr3_aa: CASSPGLAGGVYEQYF; v_call: TRBV11-3; clone_size: NA; d_call: TRBD2; j_call: TRBJ2-7
cdr3_nt: TGCGCCAGCCGAATGGTGGCGGGACAGGGGGACGAGCAGTACTTC; cdr3_aa: CASRMVAGQGDEQYF; v_call: TRBV5-1; clone_size: NA; d_call: TRBD1; j_call: TRBJ2-7
cdr3_nt: TGCGCCGGCAGCCGCGTGAACAGGGGACCCAACGAGCAGTACTTC; cdr3_aa: CAGSRVNRGPNEQYF; v_call: TRBV4-3; clone_size: NA; d_call: TRBD1; j_call: TRBJ2-7
cdr3_nt: TGTGCCAGCAGTTCCGGGACAGGCGATTTTAATGGCTACACCTTC; cdr3_aa: CASSSGTGDFNGYTF; v_call: TRBV28; clone_size: NA; d_call: TRBD1; j_call: TRBJ1-2
cdr3_nt: TGTGCCAGCAGTTCTGTGTTAGCTGATGAGCAGTTCTTC; cdr3_aa: CASSSVLADEQFF; v_call: TRBV12-3/TRBV12-4; clone_size: NA; d_call: NA; j_call: TRBJ2-1
cdr3_nt: TGTGCCGGCAGCCCAAAAGGACTAGCGGGTTACAATGAGCAGTTCTTC; cdr3_aa: CAGSPKGLAGYNEQFF; v_call: TRBV7-9; clone_size: NA; d_call: TRBD2; j_call: TRBJ2-1
cdr3_nt: TGCAGTGCTAAATCGGGACAGGGGAATGAAAAACTGTTTTTT; cdr3_aa: CSAKSGQGNEKLFF; v_call: TRBV20-1; clone_size: NA; d_call: TRBD1; j_call: TRBJ1-4
cdr3_nt: TGTGCTAGTGGTTTGAACAGAAACAATGAGCAGTTCTTC; cdr3_aa: CASGLNRNNEQFF; v_call: TRBV12-5; clone_size: many; d_call: NA; j_call: TRBJ2-1
cdr3_nt: TGTGCCAGCAGCCAAGATCAATGGACGTATAGCTCCTACGAGCAGTACTTC; cdr3_aa: CASSQDQWTYSSYEQYF; v_call: TRBV3-1; clone_size: NA; d_call: NA; j_call: TRBJ2-7
cdr3_nt: TGTGCCAGCAAGGCTTTCTCCTACAATGAGCAGTTCTTC; cdr3_aa: CASKAFSYNEQFF; v_call: TRBV5-4; clone_size: NA; d_call: NA; j_call: TRBJ2-1
cdr3_nt: TGCAGTGCTAGTCCGGGACAGAGCTACGAGCAGTACTTC; cdr3_aa: CSASPGQSYEQYF; v_call: TRBV20-1; clone_size: few; d_call: TRBD1; j_call: TRBJ2-7
cdr3_nt: TGCAGTGCTCTGGCGAGCGGGAGTTCCTACAATGAGCAGTTCTTC; cdr3_aa: CSALASGSSYNEQFF; v_call: TRBV20-1; clone_size: few; d_call: TRBD2; j_call: TRBJ2-1
cdr3_nt: TGTGCCAGCAGCCCGGCCAGGGGTTCCAATGAGCAGTTCTTC; cdr3_aa: CASSPARGSNEQFF; v_call: TRBV11-3; clone_size: NA; d_call: NA; j_call: TRBJ2-1
cdr3_nt: TGTGCCAGCAGGGCCGGACAGGGCCCGTACAATGAGCAGTACTTC; cdr3_aa: CASRAGQGPYNEQYF; v_call: TRBV6-4; clone_size: NA; d_call: TRBD1; j_call: TRBJ2-7
cdr3_nt: TGCGCCAGCAGCTTGGAGGCAATACGCACAGATACGCAGTATTTT; cdr3_aa: CASSLEAIRTDTQYF; v_call: TRBV5-1; clone_size: few; d_call: NA; j_call: TRBJ2-3
cdr3_nt: TGTGCCAGCAGTTTATCGAAAGGGACGATCTCCTACGAGCAGTACTTC; cdr3_aa: CASSLSKGTISYEQYF; v_call: TRBV27; clone_size: NA; d_call: NA; j_call: TRBJ2-7
cdr3_nt: TGTGCCACCAGTGATTCCTCGACAGGGAACTATGGCTACACCTTC; cdr3_aa: CATSDSSTGNYGYTF; v_call: TRBV24-1; clone_size: NA; d_call: TRBD1; j_call: TRBJ1-2
cdr3_nt: TGTGCCAGCAGATTCGTCCCAGATACGGAATATTTT; cdr3_aa: CASRFVPDTEYF; v_call: TRBV12-3/TRBV12-4; clone_size: NA; d_call: NA; j_call: TRBJ2-3